This T cell receptor beta chain was captured by sequencing in a study of Graves' ophthalmopathy and Graves' hyperthyroidism. Study-level findings and limits: Blood repertoires reportedly contained most expanded thyroid clonotypes above 0.001 frequency.

Germline values: CDR1 SGHKS, CDR2 YYEKEE (reference sequence). The length of the CDR3 is 17 residues. Unmatched junction bases numbered 9, after V lost 0 bases and J lost 4 bases. The TCR beta CDR3 regions underwent amplification from RNA transcripts. HTBI primers served in a first-round RT-PCR, which a second-round multiplex PCR followed. A single record per CDR3 protein comes from TCRdb applying MiXCR to the multiplex PCR reads. The table records about 500,000 distinct CDR3 sequences, about 35% of them present only once. Other autoimmune diseases, uncontrolled infections, pregnancy or lactation ruled patients out of participation. This clonotype was counted between two and nine times. Its specificity is not known.

The chain is built from TRBV5-5 and TRBJ2-7; 11 bases line up with TRBD2. Input material: peripheral blood or thyroid tissue (not recorded which). This TCR came from an adult man with Graves' hyperthyroidism. The CDR3 region has the DNA TGTGCCAGCAGCTTGGGACTAGCGGGAACCGGTGGGTACGAGCAGTACTTC. This encodes CASSLGLAGTGGYEQYF.